This TCR beta chain is from a study of T cell responses to AZD1222 COVID-19 vaccine. Clones were read by immunoSEQ multiplex PCR, and TCRdb kept only the in-frame ones, dropping some. The sample records 100,000 to 120,000 clones, roughly 89% being singletons. CDR3 length equals 16 residues. The V end lost 5 bases, the J end lost 0 bases, and 16 bases lay between the germline ends. Germline V lookup: CDR1 WSHSY, CDR2 SAAADI. This clonotype was sampled from an adult who received the AZD1222 COVID-19 vaccine. The chain uses TRBV10-2 and TRBJ1-1; no clear D gene. The sample here was peripheral blood, taken 28 days after the second AZD1222 dose. DNA for the CDR3: TGCGCCAGCAGTCCCGGGCCGCACGGGATGAACACTGAAGCTTTCTTT. Residues: CASSPGPHGMNTEAFF.